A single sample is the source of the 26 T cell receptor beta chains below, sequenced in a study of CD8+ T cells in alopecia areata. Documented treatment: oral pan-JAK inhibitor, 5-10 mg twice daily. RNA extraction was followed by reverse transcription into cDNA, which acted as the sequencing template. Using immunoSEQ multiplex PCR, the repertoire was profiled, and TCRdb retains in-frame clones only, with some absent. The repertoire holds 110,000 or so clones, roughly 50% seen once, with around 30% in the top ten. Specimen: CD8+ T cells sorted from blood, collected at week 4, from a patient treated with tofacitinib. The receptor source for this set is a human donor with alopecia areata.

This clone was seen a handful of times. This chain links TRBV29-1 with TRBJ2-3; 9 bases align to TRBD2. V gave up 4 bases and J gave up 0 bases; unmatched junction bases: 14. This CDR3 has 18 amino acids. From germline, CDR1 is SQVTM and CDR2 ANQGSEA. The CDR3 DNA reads TGCAGCGTTGTCGGTAGTCTAGCGGGGATTGGGAGCACAGATACGCAGTATTTT. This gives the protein CSVVGSLAGIGSTDTQYF.

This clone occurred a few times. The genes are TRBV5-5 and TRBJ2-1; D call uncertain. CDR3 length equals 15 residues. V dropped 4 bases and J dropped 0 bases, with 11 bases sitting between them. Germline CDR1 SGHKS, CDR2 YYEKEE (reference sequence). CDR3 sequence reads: CASSPGRSSYNEQFF. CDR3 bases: TGTGCCAGCAGCCCCGGACGTAGCTCCTACAATGAGCAGTTCTTC.

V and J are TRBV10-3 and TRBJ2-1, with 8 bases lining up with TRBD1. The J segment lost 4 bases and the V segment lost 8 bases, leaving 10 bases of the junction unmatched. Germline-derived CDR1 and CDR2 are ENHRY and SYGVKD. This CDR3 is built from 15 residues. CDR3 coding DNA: TGTGCCATCCGCAGTCCCGACAGGGGATACAATGAGCAGTTCTTC. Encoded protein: CAIRSPDRGYNEQFF.

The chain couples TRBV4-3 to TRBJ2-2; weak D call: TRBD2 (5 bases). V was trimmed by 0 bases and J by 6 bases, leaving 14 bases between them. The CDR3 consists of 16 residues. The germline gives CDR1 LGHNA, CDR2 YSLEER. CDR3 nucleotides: TGCGCCAGCAGCCAAGATAGAGGGATGACCGCCGGGGAGCTGTTTTTT. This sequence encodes CASSQDRGMTAGELFF.

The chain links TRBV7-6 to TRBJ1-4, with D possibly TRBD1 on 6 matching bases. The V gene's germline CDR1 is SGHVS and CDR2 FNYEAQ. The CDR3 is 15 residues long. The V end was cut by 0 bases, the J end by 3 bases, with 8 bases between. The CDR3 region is CASSLADRANEKLFF. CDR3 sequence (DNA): TGTGCCAGCAGCTTAGCGGACAGAGCTAATGAAAAACTGTTTTTT.

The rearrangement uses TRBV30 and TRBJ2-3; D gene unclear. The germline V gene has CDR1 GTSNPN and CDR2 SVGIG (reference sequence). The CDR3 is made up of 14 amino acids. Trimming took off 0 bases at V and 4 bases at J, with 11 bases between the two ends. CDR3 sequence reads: CAWSVIGGADTQYF. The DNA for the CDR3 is TGTGCCTGGAGTGTAATCGGTGGCGCAGATACGCAGTATTTT. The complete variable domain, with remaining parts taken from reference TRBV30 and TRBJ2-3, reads SQTIHQWPATLVQPVGSPLSLECTVEGTSNPNLYWYRQAAGRGLQLLFYSVGIGQISSEVPQNLSASRPQDRQFILSSKKLLLSDSGFYLCAWSVIGGADTQYFGPGTRLTVL.

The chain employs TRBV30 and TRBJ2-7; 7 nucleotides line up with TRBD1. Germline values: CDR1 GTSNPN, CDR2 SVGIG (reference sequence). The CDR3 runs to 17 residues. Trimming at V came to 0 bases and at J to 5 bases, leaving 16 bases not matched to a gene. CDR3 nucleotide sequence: TGTGCCTGGAGTGTAAGGGTCTTGGGACAGCCTAACGACGAGCAGTACTTC. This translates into CAWSVRVLGQPNDEQYF.

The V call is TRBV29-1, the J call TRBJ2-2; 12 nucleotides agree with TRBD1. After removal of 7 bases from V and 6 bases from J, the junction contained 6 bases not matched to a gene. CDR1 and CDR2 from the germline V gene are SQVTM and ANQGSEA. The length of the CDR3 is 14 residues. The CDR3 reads CSAEGTGGPGELFF. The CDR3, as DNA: TGCAGCGCTGAGGGGACAGGGGGCCCCGGGGAGCTGTTTTTT.

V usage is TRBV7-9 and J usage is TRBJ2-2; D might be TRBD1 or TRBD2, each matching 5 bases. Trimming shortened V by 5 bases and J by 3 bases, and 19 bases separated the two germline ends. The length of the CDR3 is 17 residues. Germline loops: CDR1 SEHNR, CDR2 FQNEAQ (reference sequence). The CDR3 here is CASSPDSRELYTGELFF. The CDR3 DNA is TGTGCCAGCAGCCCAGACTCCAGGGAGTTGTACACCGGGGAGCTGTTTTTT. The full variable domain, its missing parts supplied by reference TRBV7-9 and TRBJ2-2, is DTGVSQNPRHKITKRGQNVTFRCDPISEHNRLYWYRQTLGQGPEFLTYFQNEAQLEKSRLLSDRFSAERPKGSFSTLEIQRTEQGDSAMYLCASSPDSRELYTGELFFGEGSRLTVL.

In DNA form, the CDR3 reads TGTGCCTGGAGTGCAGAAAAACTGTTTTTT. Translation: CAWSAEKLFF. The chain employs TRBV30 and TRBJ1-4; D unclear. Trimming removed 1 base at V and 8 bases at J, with 2 bases between. The CDR3 covers 10 residues. Germline V gives CDR1 GTSNPN, CDR2 SVGIG (reference sequence).

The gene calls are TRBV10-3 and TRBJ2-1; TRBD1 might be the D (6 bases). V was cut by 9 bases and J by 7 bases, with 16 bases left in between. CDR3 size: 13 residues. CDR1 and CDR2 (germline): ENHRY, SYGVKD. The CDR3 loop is CAMGHLRGNEQFF. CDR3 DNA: TGTGCCATGGGCCACCTAAGGGGGAATGAGCAGTTCTTC.

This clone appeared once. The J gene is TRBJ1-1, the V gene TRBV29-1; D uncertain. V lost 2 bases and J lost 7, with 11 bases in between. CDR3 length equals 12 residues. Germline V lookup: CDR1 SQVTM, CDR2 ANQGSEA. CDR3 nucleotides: TGCAGCGTTGAACCTCAGATCGATGAAGCTTTCTTT. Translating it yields CSVEPQIDEAFF.

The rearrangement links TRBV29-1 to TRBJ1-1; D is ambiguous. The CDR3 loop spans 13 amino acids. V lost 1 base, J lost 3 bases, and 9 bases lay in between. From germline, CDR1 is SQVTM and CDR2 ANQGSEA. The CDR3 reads CSVEGVADTEAFF. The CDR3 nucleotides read TGCAGCGTTGAAGGGGTAGCGGACACTGAAGCTTTCTTT.

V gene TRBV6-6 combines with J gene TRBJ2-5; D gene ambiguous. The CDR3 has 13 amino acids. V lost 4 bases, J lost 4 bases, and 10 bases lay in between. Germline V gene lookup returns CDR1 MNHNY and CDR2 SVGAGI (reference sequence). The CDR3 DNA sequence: TGTGCCAGCAGTTCGGGCCTTCTAGAGACCCAGTACTTC. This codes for CASSSGLLETQYF.

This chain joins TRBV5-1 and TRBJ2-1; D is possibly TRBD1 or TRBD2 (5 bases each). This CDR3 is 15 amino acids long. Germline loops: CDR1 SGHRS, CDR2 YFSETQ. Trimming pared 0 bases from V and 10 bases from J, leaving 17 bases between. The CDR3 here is CASSLGGDPSQEQFF. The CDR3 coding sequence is TGCGCCAGCAGCTTGGGAGGGGACCCGTCCCAGGAGCAGTTCTTC.

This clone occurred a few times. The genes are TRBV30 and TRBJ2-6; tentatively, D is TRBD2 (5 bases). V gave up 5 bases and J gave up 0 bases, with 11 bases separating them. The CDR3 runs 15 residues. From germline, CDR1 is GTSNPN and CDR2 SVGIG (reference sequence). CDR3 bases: TGTGCCTGGCGAAAAGGGAGCTCTGGGGCCAACGTCCTGACTTTC. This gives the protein CAWRKGSSGANVLTF.

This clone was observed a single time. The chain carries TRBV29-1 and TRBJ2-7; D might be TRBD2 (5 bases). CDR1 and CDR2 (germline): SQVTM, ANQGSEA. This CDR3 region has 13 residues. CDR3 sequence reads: CVVRAAVSDEQYF. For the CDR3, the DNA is TGCGTCGTCAGAGCGGCAGTCTCTGACGAGCAGTACTTC.

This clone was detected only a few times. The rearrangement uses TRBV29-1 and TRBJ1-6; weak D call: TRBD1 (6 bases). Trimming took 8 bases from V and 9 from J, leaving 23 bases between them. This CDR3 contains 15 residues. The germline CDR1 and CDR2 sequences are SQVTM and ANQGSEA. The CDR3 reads CSPHCRDKGSSPLHF. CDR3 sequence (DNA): TGCAGCCCCCATTGCCGGGACAAAGGATCTTCACCCCTCCACTTT. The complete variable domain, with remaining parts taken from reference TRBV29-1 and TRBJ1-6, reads SAVISQKPSRDICQRGTSLTIQCQVDSQVTMMFWYRQQPGQSLTLIATANQGSEATYESGFVIDKFPISRPNLTFSTLTVSNMSPEDSSIYLCSPHCRDKGSSPLHFGNGTRLTVT.

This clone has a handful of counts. Written as DNA, the CDR3 is TGTGCCAGCAGTGAAGTGGGGCCCGGGGGCAACGAGCAGTACTTC. This codes for CASSEVGPGGNEQYF. The V gene is TRBV6-1, the J gene TRBJ2-7; D tentatively fits TRBD1 or TRBD2 (6 bases each). Trimming shortened V by 1 base and J by 5 bases, and 15 bases separated the two germline ends. The germline V gene has CDR1 MNHNS and CDR2 SASEGT. There are 15 residues in the CDR3.

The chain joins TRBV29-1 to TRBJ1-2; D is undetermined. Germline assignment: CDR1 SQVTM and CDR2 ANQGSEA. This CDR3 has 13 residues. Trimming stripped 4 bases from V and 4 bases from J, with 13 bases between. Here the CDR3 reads CSVVTVNRYGYTF. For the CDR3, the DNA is TGCAGCGTTGTTACGGTGAATCGCTATGGCTACACCTTC.

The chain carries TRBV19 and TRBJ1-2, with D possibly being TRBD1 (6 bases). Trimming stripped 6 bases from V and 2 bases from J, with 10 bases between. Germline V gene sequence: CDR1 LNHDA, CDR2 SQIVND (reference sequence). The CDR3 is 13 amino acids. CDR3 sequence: CASRGATNYGYTF. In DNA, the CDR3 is TGTGCCAGTAGGGGGGCCACCAACTATGGCTACACCTTC.

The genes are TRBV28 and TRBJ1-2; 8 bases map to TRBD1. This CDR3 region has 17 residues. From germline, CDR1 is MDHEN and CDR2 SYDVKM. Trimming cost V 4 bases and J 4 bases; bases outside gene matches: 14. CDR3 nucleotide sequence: TGTGCCAGCAGTTCATTCCACCTACAGGGGGGGAGCTATGGCTACACCTTC. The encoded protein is CASSSFHLQGGSYGYTF.

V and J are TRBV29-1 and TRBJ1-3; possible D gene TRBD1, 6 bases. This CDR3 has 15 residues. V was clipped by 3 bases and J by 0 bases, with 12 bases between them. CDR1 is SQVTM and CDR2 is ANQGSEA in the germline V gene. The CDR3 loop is CSVDPGASSGNTIYF. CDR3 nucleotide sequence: TGCAGCGTTGATCCGGGGGCCAGCTCTGGAAACACCATATATTTT.

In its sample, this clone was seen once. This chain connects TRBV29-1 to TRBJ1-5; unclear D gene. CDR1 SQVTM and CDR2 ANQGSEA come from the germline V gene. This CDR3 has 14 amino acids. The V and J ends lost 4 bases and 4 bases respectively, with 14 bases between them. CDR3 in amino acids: CSVALGGGNQPQHF. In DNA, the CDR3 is TGCAGCGTTGCCCTGGGAGGAGGGAATCAGCCCCAGCATTTT.

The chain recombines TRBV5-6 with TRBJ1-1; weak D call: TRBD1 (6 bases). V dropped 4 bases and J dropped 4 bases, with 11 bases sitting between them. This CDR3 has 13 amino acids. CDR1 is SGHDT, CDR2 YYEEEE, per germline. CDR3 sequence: CASSPTGFTEAFF. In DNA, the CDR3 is TGTGCCAGCAGCCCCACAGGGTTCACTGAAGCTTTCTTT.

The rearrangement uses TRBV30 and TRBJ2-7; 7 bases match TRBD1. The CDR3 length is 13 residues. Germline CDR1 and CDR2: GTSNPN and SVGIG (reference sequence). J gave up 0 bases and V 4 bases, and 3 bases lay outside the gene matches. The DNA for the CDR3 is TGTGCCTGGAATAAGGGGGCCTCCTACGAGCAGTACTTC. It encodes CAWNKGASYEQYF.